This T cell receptor beta chain was retrieved from a study of brain T cells in children with intractable seizures (dated by TCRdb to about 2021). Concerning the study at large: Resected brain tissue from 50 or so pediatric epilepsy surgery cases was initially screened for immune gene transcripts with a NanoString immunology panel. Of the roughly 12 selected surgery cases, pre-surgery blood was also sequenced for eight, so four had brain tissue only.

What the work shows at the level of the full study, not this receptor alone: Because sequencing depth was different between pre-surgery and post-surgery blood, clones absent from the pre-surgery sample may reflect undersampling. Viral specificity was inferred only from CDR3 sequence similarity, and patients' HCMV serostatus was unknown.

TCR beta chain sequences were generated from genomic DNA using the immunoSEQ assay. The authors' pipeline ran thus. CDR3 sequences that did not begin with the conserved framework cysteine at position 104 were removed manually. To get clonality, the normalized Shannon's Diversity Index was subtracted from one, giving values from 0 (maximal diversity) to 1 (oligoclonal). Chi-squared comparison-of-proportions tests assessed whether the same CDR3 differed in frequency between samples, such as brain versus blood. Public clonotypes were found through immuneACCESS searches, while the VDJdb browser was used to judge similarity to known antiviral clonotypes. TCRdb stores this immuneACCESS table with in-frame sequences only. Part of the clones is absent; in the studies checked, under half of the shortfall reflects unresolved V genes, and no reason is known for the rest. For V, J and clone size, that table is used; D and trimming come from the DNA. The sample includes a few hundred thousand clones, with over 90% observed a single time. The ten top clones hold 5.5% to 6% of the sample.

Measured from the cysteine to the phenylalanine, the CDR3 is 13 residues long. The kept DNA is CDR3 alone, 39 bases in frame from the first base. For this chain, trimming is 3 bases at the V end and 7 bases at the J end, and the number of junction bases without a gene match is 2. The germline V gene (reference sequence) yields LNHDA for CDR1 and SQIVND for CDR2. To note about this clone: This receptor's antigen is unknown. Per-nucleotide qualities are absent, and no much larger clonotype sits a single base away.

The time point label, as the study defines it: blood from clinic visit 5 months post-surgery; TSC patient then seizure free. The surgery cases with the highest brain T cell transcript signatures were chosen for TCR beta chain sequencing of brain tissue, and also of blood when blood was available. Before surgery, the patients had been given at least one anti-epileptic drug. TCR-sequenced patients were children with drug-resistant epilepsy due to tuberous sclerosis complex, focal cortical dysplasia, Rasmussen encephalitis or hemimegalencephaly. Bulk genomic DNA was isolated from unsorted brain tissue and whole blood using the Monarch genomic DNA purification kit.

The sequence came from a boy less than two years old with tuberous sclerosis and intractable seizures. Here the sequenced sample was peripheral blood, taken 4 to 5 months after surgery. The V gene is TRBV19 and the J gene is TRBJ2-1; the junction holds 8 bases that match TRBD2. The CDR3 region reads CASSIGRGNEQFF. The sequenced DNA is TGTGCCAGTAGTATCGGGAGGGGGAATGAGCAGTTCTTC.